This TCR beta chain was documented in a study of T cells in Graves' hyperthyroidism and ophthalmopathy. This clonotype showed up just a few times. Trimming shortened V by 5 bases and J by 8 bases, and 21 bases separated the two germline ends. The CDR3 contains 15 residues. The PBMCs were taken from around 9.1 ml of fresh peripheral blood. There were TCR beta CDR3 regions amplified from RNA transcripts. The HTBI primer set drove a first-round RT-PCR of the TCR CDR3. TCRdb re-called the multiplex PCR reads with MiXCR, one entry per CDR3 protein. The sample carries around 580,000 distinct CDR3 sequences, 16% recorded once.

The sequenced sample was blood. The rearrangement joins TRBV12-3 or TRBV12-4 to TRBJ1-2; D perhaps matches TRBD1 (5 bases). This receptor was taken from a woman aged 18 to 35 with Graves' hyperthyroidism. CDR3 protein: CASSPRWGPGGGYTF. The CDR3 DNA follows: TGTGCCAGCAGTCCGCGATGGGGACCGGGAGGCGGCTACACCTTC.